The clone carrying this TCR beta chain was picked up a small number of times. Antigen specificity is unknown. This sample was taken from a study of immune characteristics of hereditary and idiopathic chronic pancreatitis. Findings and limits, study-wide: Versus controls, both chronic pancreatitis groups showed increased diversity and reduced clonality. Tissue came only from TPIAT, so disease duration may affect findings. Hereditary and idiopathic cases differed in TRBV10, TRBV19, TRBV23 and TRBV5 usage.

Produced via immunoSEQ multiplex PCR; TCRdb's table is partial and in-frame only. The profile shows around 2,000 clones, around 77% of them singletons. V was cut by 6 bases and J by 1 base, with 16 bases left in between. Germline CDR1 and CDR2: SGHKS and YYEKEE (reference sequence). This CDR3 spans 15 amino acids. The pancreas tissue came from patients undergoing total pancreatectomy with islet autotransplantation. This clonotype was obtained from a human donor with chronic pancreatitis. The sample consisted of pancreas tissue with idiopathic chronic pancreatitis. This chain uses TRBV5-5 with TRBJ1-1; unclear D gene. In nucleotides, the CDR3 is TGTGCCAGCACCTATGTGCCGTGGGGGAACACTGAAGCTTTCTTT. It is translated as CASTYVPWGNTEAFF. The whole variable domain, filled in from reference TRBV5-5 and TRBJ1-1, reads DAGVTQSPTHLIKTRGQQVTLRCSPISGHKSVSWYQQVLGQGPQFIFQYYEKEERGRGNFPDRFSARQFPNYSSELNVNALLLGDSALYLCASTYVPWGNTEAFFGQGTRLTVV.